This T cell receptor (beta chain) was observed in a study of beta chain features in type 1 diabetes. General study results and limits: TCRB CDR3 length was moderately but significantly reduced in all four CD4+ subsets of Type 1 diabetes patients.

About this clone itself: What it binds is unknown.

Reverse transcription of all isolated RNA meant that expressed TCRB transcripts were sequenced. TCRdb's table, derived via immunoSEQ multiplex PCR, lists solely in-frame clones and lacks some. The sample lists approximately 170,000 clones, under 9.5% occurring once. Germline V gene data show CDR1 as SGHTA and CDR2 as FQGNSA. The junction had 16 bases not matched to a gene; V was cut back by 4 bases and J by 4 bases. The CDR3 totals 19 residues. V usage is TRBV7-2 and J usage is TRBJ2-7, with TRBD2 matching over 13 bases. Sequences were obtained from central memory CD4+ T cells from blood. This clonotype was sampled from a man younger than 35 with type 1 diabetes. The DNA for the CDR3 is TGTGCCAGCAGCTCCCCGACTAGCGGGAGGCCCCAACCAAAGTACGAGCAGTACTTC. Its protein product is CASSSPTSGRPQPKYEQYF.